What follows are 8 T cell receptor beta chains derived from one specimen sequenced in a study of identical twins. Each CDR3 protein gets one entry after TCRdb re-called the 5' RACE reads with MiXCR. Of roughly 750,000 distinct CDR3 sequences in the sample, over 20% are singletons; the top ten hold approximately 4.3%. This sample was also put to use in a study of T cells expressing NK-cell markers.

The sequencing sample was made of PBMCs. The receptors derive from a woman in her late teens or twenties in good health.

This clonotype was detected only a few times. V gene TRBV5-1 combines with J gene TRBJ2-7; the D gene is possibly TRBD1 (5 bases). Germline V CDR1 and CDR2: SGHRS, YFSETQ. V shed 1 base and J shed 0 bases, with 14 bases lying between them. This CDR3 spans 16 amino acids. CDR3 residues: CASSLSMQGYSYEQYF. CDR3 DNA: TGCGCCAGCAGCTTGAGTATGCAGGGCTACTCCTACGAGCAGTACTTC.

The CDR3 spells CASSLARTGIYEQYF. The CDR3 bases are TGTGCCAGCAGCTTAGCCCGGACAGGGATATACGAGCAGTACTTC. The rearrangement joins TRBV7-9 to TRBJ2-7; 8 bases align to TRBD1. CDR1 and CDR2 (germline): SEHNR, FQNEAQ (reference sequence). The CDR3 totals 15 residues. V lost 0 bases and J lost 4; bases outside the gene matches: 5.

The gene calls are TRBV5-6 and TRBJ2-3; 9 bases line up with TRBD1. The germline gives CDR1 SGHDT, CDR2 YYEEEE. Trimming at V came to 3 bases and at J to 4 bases, leaving 6 bases not matched to a gene. CDR3 length equals 15 residues. The CDR3 is CASSSGTGTADTQYF. DNA for the CDR3: TGTGCCAGCAGCTCCGGGACAGGGACGGCAGATACGCAGTATTTT.

V usage is TRBV12-3 or TRBV12-4 and J usage is TRBJ2-7; no clear D. This CDR3 spans 14 amino acids. Deletions cut 6 bases from V and 2 bases from J, with 14 bases between. CDR3 coding DNA: TGTGCCAGCAGCTCGGTGCCTGGGACCTACGAGCAGTACTTC. Residues: CASSSVPGTYEQYF.

In its sample, this clonotype was seen a few times. The rearrangement uses TRBV2 and TRBJ1-1, with 7 bases aligning to TRBD1. Germline values: CDR1 SNHLY, CDR2 FYNNEI. Unmatched junction bases numbered 3, after V lost 4 bases and J lost 1 base. This CDR3 contains 14 residues. CDR3 amino acids: CASSGQGGNTEAFF. DNA of the CDR3: TGTGCCAGCAGTGGACAGGGAGGGAACACTGAAGCTTTCTTT.

In this sample, this clonotype turned up a few times. V is TRBV12-3 or TRBV12-4 and J is TRBJ2-3; D not certain. The germline V and J ends were trimmed by 6 bases and 7 bases, with 17 bases remaining between them. The CDR3 consists of 14 residues. The CDR3, as DNA: TGTGCCAGCAGGGTCTCAGGTTTCGTGAATACGCAGTATTTT. It specifies CASRVSGFVNTQYF.

This clonotype was observed a handful of times. This rearrangement joins TRBV7-9 to TRBJ2-7, with TRBD1 matching over 8 bases. This CDR3 is built from 15 residues. V was clipped by 5 bases and J by 2 bases; unmatched bases: 8. Germline CDR1 reads SEHNR; CDR2 reads FQNEAQ (reference sequence). For the CDR3, the DNA is TGTGCCAGCAGCAATGGACAGGGTAAAACCTACGAGCAGTACTTC. This gives the protein CASSNGQGKTYEQYF. Drawing the rest from reference TRBV7-9 and TRBJ2-7, the complete variable domain is DTGVSQNPRHKITKRGQNVTFRCDPISEHNRLYWYRQTLGQGPEFLTYFQNEAQLEKSRLLSDRFSAERPKGSFSTLEIQRTEQGDSAMYLCASSNGQGKTYEQYFGPGTRLTVT.

V usage is TRBV5-1 and J usage is TRBJ2-3; 8 nucleotides agree with TRBD1. The CDR3 runs to 19 residues. From germline, CDR1 is SGHRS and CDR2 YFSETQ. J was trimmed by 0 bases and V by 0 bases; bases with no gene match: 12. The CDR3, as DNA: TGCGCCAGCAGCTTGGCCCGTTGGCAGGGGGCAACTAGCACAGATACGCAGTATTTT. Residues: CASSLARWQGATSTDTQYF.